This TCR beta chain was recorded in a study of molecular identifiers for immune sequencing clone quantification (dated by TCRdb to the late 2010s). Notes on the research overall: In a replicate experiment, RNA from around 18,000 or 91,000 naive CD8 T cells was split into five aliquots, four of which were sequenced. This methods study benchmarked molecular-identifier clustering-based TCR repertoire sequencing (MIDCIRS) and TCR RNA copy counting, using CD8 T cells to do so. Study-wide conclusions, independent of this receptor: Spiked-in Jurkat TCR RNA (approximately eleven copies' worth), which is not part of the donor repertoire, was contained in the naive libraries. Identical TCR molecules sharing a barcode could cause highly expanded clone sizes to be underestimated. Modeling estimated roughly 3 recovered TCR RNA copies per cell, compared with about ten by digital PCR, which implies about 30% capture efficiency. Even against a background of one million naive CD8 T cells, spiked-in Jurkat TCR RNA amounting to a single cell's worth was reported to be detectable. Without barcode sub-clustering, chimeric consensus sequences inflated TCR diversity; chimeras reached as high as 47%. Clones above 20 RNA copies held over 99% of molecules in CMV-specific effector cells but under 1% in naive cells.

Libraries of naive CD8 T cells were built from approximately 20,000 to 1,000,000 sorted cells, with 10%, 30% or 50% of the purified RNA used. On a BD FACSAria II, naive CD8 T cells were FACS-sorted as CD8+CD4-CCR7+CD45RA+ and collected into RLT Plus buffer. Detection sensitivity was tested by spiking Jurkat RNA equal to roughly ten TCR copies' worth into samples containing roughly 19,000-1,100,000 naive CD8 T cells. Enrichment of CD8 T cells was done with RosetteSep CD8+ T Cell Enrichment Cocktail plus Ficoll-Paque, and ACK red cell lysis came afterward. Library preparation was by PCR. Sequenced on a NextSeq 500. Bulk TCR libraries were generated as previously described, with the TCR primers listed in Table S5 used. Purification of total RNA was performed with the Qiagen AllPrep DNA/RNA kit. Before analysis, reads from multiple sequencing runs of the same library were pooled. Processing in the source paper ran as follows. Reads were retained only if their TCR constant sequence matched exactly, and those retained reads were trimmed to 150 nt and grouped according to their 12-nt molecular barcodes. Within each barcode group, reads were sub-clustered at a 15% Levenshtein threshold, and quality-weighted consensus sequences were built per RNA molecule. Non-functional sequences were removed, as were lower-count sequences one edit away from another. Based on fitting two negative binomial distributions, any barcode sub-cluster with under 20% of the maximum read count was discarded. TCRdb itself trimmed the public reads at Q25 with fastp, ran MiXCR and retained productive beta chains. Each entry merges the rows of one CDR3 protein and shows their most common DNA and genes. TCRdb, not the authors, supplied the V and J calls. The sample table contains some 320,000 distinct CDR3 sequences; only one count was recorded for 24% of them. The top ten clonotypes cover around 0.74% of the sample.

This clonotype showed up many times. The antigen it recognizes is unknown. No much larger clone exists at a distance of one base, and base qualities are not known. Via the germline V gene, CDR1 is SQVTM and CDR2 ANQGSEA. Trimming costs V 6 bases and J 0 bases, and their ends lie 12 bases apart. The CDR3 starts with the cysteine, ends with the phenylalanine, and has 15 residues. Kept here is only the CDR3 DNA, which spans 45 bases and is read in frame from base 1. The specimen was naive CD8+ T cells from blood, with Jurkat cell RNA spiked in. The cell subset or site label, read with the paper, signifies: FACS-sorted CD8+CD4-CCR7+CD45RA+ naive T cells. The rearranged chain carries TRBV29-1 and TRBJ2-6; TRBD2 is possibly the D segment (5 matching bases). This receptor was identified in a human donor in good health. Some libraries in this study had Jurkat cell RNA spiked in. The CDR3 region: CSVSPGTSGANVLTF. The sequenced DNA: TGCAGCGTGTCCCCGGGAACCTCTGGGGCCAACGTCCTGACTTTC.